This record looks at one T cell receptor beta chain sequence and its context. The antigen remains undetermined. The data were obtained in a study of post-analysis software for immune sequencing data. Findings of the study overall: Elevated frequency relative to controls characterized four or five TRBV segments in patients, TRBV5-6, TRBV5-1 and TRBV20-1 among them. Strong co-clustering by F measure was evident for samples that had been prepared in the same batch.

Unique molecular identifiers featured in each of the TCR beta cDNA libraries. Each sample of about 0.9 to 11 million input T cells yielded about 500,000 cDNA molecules, so each molecule approximated one T cell. TCRdb processed the PCR reads anew with MiXCR; each CDR3 protein has one entry. The data hold some 800,000 distinct CDR3 sequences, with under 60% observed a single time. Looked up from germline, CDR1 is SQVTM and CDR2 is ANQGSEA. The CDR3 has 13 amino acids. V lost 4 bases to trimming and J lost 4 bases, with 13 bases between them. The clonotype comes from a girl under 18 with multiple sclerosis. The sample comprised blood. V gene TRBV29-1 combines with J gene TRBJ1-1; tentatively, D is TRBD1 (5 bases). The CDR3 bases are TGCAGCGTTGGGCGGACACCCCTCACTGAAGCTTTCTTT. Its protein is CSVGRTPLTEAFF.